What follows are 7 T cell receptor beta chains derived from one specimen sequenced in a study of T cell repertoires in cytomegalovirus infection. A single record per CDR3 protein comes from TCRdb applying MiXCR to the reads. The table shows around 440,000 distinct CDR3 sequences, with approximately 10% occurring only once. The specimen sequenced was PBMCs. The origin of the receptors is a human donor in good health (CMV status not recorded). Some clones in this sample may be carry-over from other donors' samples.

In nucleotides, the CDR3 is TGTGCCAGCAGCAGTCTAAGGACTTTCCTCTCCTACAATGAGCAGTTCTTC. This translates into CASSSLRTFLSYNEQFF. This chain links TRBV3-1 with TRBJ2-1, with D possibly TRBD2 on 5 matching bases. In germline, CDR1 is LGHDT, CDR2 YNNKEL (reference sequence). The V and J ends lost 5 bases and 0 bases respectively, with 17 bases between them. There are 17 residues in the CDR3.

This sequence joins TRBV5-1 and TRBJ1-1; tentative D call: TRBD1 (6 bases). V lost 5 bases and J 10 bases, leaving 12 bases between the germline ends. Germline V CDR1 and CDR2: SGHRS, YFSETQ. The CDR3 length is 11 residues. The CDR3 spells CASRLQGPAFF. CDR3 sequence (DNA): TGCGCCAGCAGATTACAGGGACCAGCTTTCTTT. The variable domain in full, with the rest retrieved from reference TRBV5-1 and TRBJ1-1, is KAGVTQTPRYLIKTRGQQVTLSCSPISGHRSVSWYQQTPGQGLQFLFEYFSETQRNKGNFPGRFSGRQFSNSRSEMNVSTLELGDSALYLCASRLQGPAFFGQGTRLTVV.

The table lists this clonotype with many counts. This rearrangement joins TRBV19 to TRBJ2-5; D is possibly TRBD2 (6 bases). V was shortened by 6 bases and J by 5 bases, with 22 bases between the two germline ends. Germline values: CDR1 LNHDA, CDR2 SQIVND (reference sequence). The CDR3 is made up of 16 amino acids. DNA for the CDR3: TGTGCCAGTAGCGAGGTCGGAGGGAAGAAAATTGAGACCCAGTACTTC. It codes for CASSEVGGKKIETQYF. The whole variable domain, remainder taken from reference TRBV19 and TRBJ2-5, is DGGITQSPKYLFRKEGQNVTLSCEQNLNHDAMYWYRQDPGQGLRLIYYSQIVNDFQKGDIAEGYSVSREKKESFPLTVTSAQKNPTAFYLCASSEVGGKKIETQYFGPGTRLLVL.

This clonotype was seen more than once but under ten times. The genes are TRBV7-9 and TRBJ1-5; a possible D gene is TRBD1 (5 bases). CDR1 SEHNR and CDR2 FQNEAQ come from the germline V gene (reference sequence). The CDR3 is 15 residues long. The germline V and J ends were trimmed by 5 bases and 5 bases, with 16 bases remaining between them. The CDR3 nucleotides are TGTGCCAGCAGCCCCCAGGGTGTTGAACATCAGCCCCAGCATTTT. As protein: CASSPQGVEHQPQHF.

The J gene is TRBJ2-1, the V gene TRBV28, with D tentatively TRBD2 (6 bases). CDR1 and CDR2 from the germline V gene are MDHEN and SYDVKM. Trimming shortened V by 7 bases and J by 6 bases, and 13 bases separated the two germline ends. This CDR3 has 13 residues. CDR3 coding DNA: TGTGCCAGCATGGAGACTAGGGCCAATGAGCAGTTCTTC. Protein: CASMETRANEQFF.

The sample holds many counts of this clonotype. V gene TRBV10-3 combines with J gene TRBJ1-2, with 9 bases that match TRBD1. This CDR3 contains 15 residues. The germline V gene has CDR1 ENHRY and CDR2 SYGVKD. V shed 3 bases and J 3 bases; nucleotides not matched to a gene: 5. The CDR3 nucleotides read TGTGCCATCAGTGACCGCGACAGGGGGGACTATGGCTACACCTTC. Amino acids: CAISDRDRGDYGYTF.

This clonotype was counted only a few times. This sequence joins TRBV20-1 and TRBJ1-5; 7 bases match TRBD1. V dropped 4 bases and J dropped 3; count of bases not matched to a gene: 6. This CDR3 is 14 amino acids long. Germline CDR1 and CDR2: DFQATT and SNEGSKA (reference sequence). The CDR3 DNA reads TGCAGTGCTACGCAACAGGGGAACAATCAGCCCCAGCATTTT. Translated: CSATQQGNNQPQHF.